These 18 T cell receptor beta chains were sequenced from one sample in a study of Graves' ophthalmopathy and Graves' hyperthyroidism. Beta-chain TCR CDR3 regions were amplified from RNA transcripts. After a first-round RT-PCR with HTBI primers, a second-round multiplex PCR was run. TCRdb re-analysed the multiplex PCR reads in MiXCR, keeping a single row per CDR3 protein. The sample lists 680,000 or so distinct CDR3 sequences, approximately 22% seen once, with around 6.9% in the top ten. The source material was peripheral blood. All receptors come from a woman aged 18-29 years with stable Graves' hyperthyroidism. Some clones in this sample may be carry-over from other donors' samples.

V usage is TRBV3-1 and J usage is TRBJ1-2; D possibly corresponds to TRBD1 (5 bases). The CDR3 spans 11 residues. CDR1 LGHDT and CDR2 YNNKEL come from the germline V gene (reference sequence). The V gene lost 4 bases and the J gene lost 8 bases, with 8 bases spanning the gap. CDR3 in amino acids: CASSLREGYTF. CDR3 nucleotides: TGTGCCAGCAGCCTCAGGGAAGGCTACACCTTC.

This clonotype was seen ten or more times. The chain carries TRBV20-1 and TRBJ2-7; TRBD2 is a possible D gene (5 bases). The ends were cut back, 5 bases at V and 0 bases at J, with 17 bases in the middle. CDR1 is DFQATT and CDR2 is SNEGSKA in the germline V gene (reference sequence). The CDR3 has 15 amino acids. In DNA, the CDR3 is TGCAGTGCTCTAGCCACTGGGGAGCCCTCCTACGAGCAGTACTTC. The encoded protein is CSALATGEPSYEQYF.

This clonotype was seen a handful of times. The chain uses TRBV7-3 and TRBJ2-2, with 12 bases aligning to TRBD2. Losses at the gene ends were 4 bases for V and 0 bases for J; bases not matched to a gene: 3. Germline assignment: CDR1 SGHTA and CDR2 FQGTGA. The CDR3 extends over 17 amino acids. The CDR3 nucleotides are TGTGCCAGCAGCTCTACTAGCGGGGGGACGAACACCGGGGAGCTGTTTTTT. Its protein product is CASSSTSGGTNTGELFF.

The chain uses TRBV9 and TRBJ2-5; D might be TRBD2 (7 bases). The V end was cut by 3 bases, the J end by 5 bases, with 20 bases between. Germline CDR1 is SGDLS and CDR2 is YYNGEE. This CDR3 comprises 16 residues. CDR3 amino acids: CASSGGGAAIEETQYF. Written as DNA, the CDR3 is TGTGCCAGCAGCGGTGGGGGGGCCGCTATCGAGGAGACCCAGTACTTC. The full variable domain, in which reference TRBV9 and TRBJ2-5 provide the parts outside the CDR3, is DSGVTQTPKHLITATGQRVTLRCSPRSGDLSVYWYQQSLDQGLQFLIQYYNGEERAKGNILERFSAQQFPDLHSELNLSSLELGDSALYFCASSGGGAAIEETQYFGPGTRLLVL.

The V gene is TRBV29-1, the J gene TRBJ1-2; D gene ambiguous. V lost 0 bases to trimming and J lost 4 bases, with 9 bases between them. This CDR3 is 13 amino acids long. Germline values: CDR1 SQVTM, CDR2 ANQGSEA. CDR3 region: CSVEESGSYGYTF. CDR3 sequence (DNA): TGCAGCGTTGAAGAGAGTGGGTCCTATGGCTACACCTTC.

The chain recombines TRBV7-8 with TRBJ1-1; TRBD1 matches at 7 bases. The CDR3 covers 16 residues. CDR1 and CDR2 (germline): SGHVS, FQNEAQ. Germline trimming cut 6 bases from V and 0 bases from J; bases unmatched to any gene: 10. CDR3 in amino acids: CASSSPKGALNTEAFF. The CDR3 region has the DNA TGTGCCAGCAGTAGTCCCAAGGGGGCACTGAACACTGAAGCTTTCTTT.

This clonotype was seen repeatedly, ten times or more. The chain links TRBV4-1 to TRBJ1-2, with 7 bases matching TRBD1. This CDR3 has 17 residues. CDR1 is MGHRA, CDR2 YSYEKL, per germline. The ends lost 3 bases at V and 0 bases at J; junction bases unmatched: 10. Written as DNA, the CDR3 is TGCGCCAGCAGCCACCCAAGTGGGACAGATGCTAACTATGGCTACACCTTC. Protein sequence: CASSHPSGTDANYGYTF.

A note on this clonotype: A much larger clone differs by one base, so this may be a read error. J is TRBJ2-5 and V is TRBV6-2 or TRBV6-3, with TRBD2 matching over 9 bases. The CDR3 is 16 amino acids. Per germline, CDR1 MNHEY and CDR2 SVGEGT. Written as DNA, the CDR3 is TGTGCCAGCAGTTACTCGTATGGTAGCGGGGGTGAGACCCGGTACTTC. This codes for CASSYSYGSGGETRYF.

This clonotype was seen at least ten times. The V and J genes are TRBV28 and TRBJ1-5; a possible D gene is TRBD1 (6 bases). The CDR3 contains 14 residues. V lost 7 bases and J 1 base, leaving 11 bases between the germline ends. From germline, CDR1 is MDHEN and CDR2 SYDVKM. The CDR3 DNA is TGTGCCAGCACCCGAAGGGGGAGCAATCAGCCCCAGCATTTT. Translated, it gives CASTRRGSNQPQHF.

V gene TRBV11-2 combines with J gene TRBJ2-5; possibly TRBD1 or TRBD2 for D (5 bases each). This CDR3 comprises 16 residues. Per germline, CDR1 SGHAT and CDR2 FQNNGV. The V end lost 0 bases, the J end lost 4 bases, and 15 bases lay between the germline ends. CDR3 sequence: CASSLDIGALRETQYF. The CDR3 DNA reads as TGTGCCAGCAGCTTAGATATCGGGGCCCTCCGAGAGACCCAGTACTTC.

This clonotype was counted at least ten times. The chain carries TRBV18 and TRBJ2-7; 8 nucleotides agree with TRBD1. Trimming at V came to 6 bases and at J to 2 bases, leaving 9 bases not matched to a gene. The CDR3 extends over 15 amino acids. Germline assignment: CDR1 KGHSH and CDR2 LQKENI. In nucleotides, the CDR3 is TGTGCCAGCTCGACGGCGGGACAGGAGACCTACGAGCAGTACTTC. Protein sequence: CASSTAGQETYEQYF.

There are many counts of this clonotype. The gene calls are TRBV6-2 or TRBV6-3 and TRBJ2-5; no firm D call. The CDR3 is made up of 11 amino acids. Trimming pared 2 bases from V and 6 bases from J, leaving 4 bases between. Germline lookup yields CDR1 MNHEY and CDR2 SVGEGT. The CDR3: CASSYRQTQYF. The CDR3 DNA sequence: TGTGCCAGCAGTTACAGACAGACCCAGTACTTC.

The chain uses TRBV6-2 or TRBV6-3 and TRBJ2-2; a possible D gene is TRBD2 (6 bases). V was shortened by 6 bases and J by 0 bases, with 23 bases between the two germline ends. In germline, CDR1 is MNHEY, CDR2 SVGEGT. The CDR3 is 19 residues long. The CDR3 coding sequence is TGTGCCAGCAGAAGGCCCGATTGGGGCGGGATGACGAACACCGGGGAGCTGTTTTTT. Translated, it gives CASRRPDWGGMTNTGELFF.

This clonotype was picked up many times. This chain uses TRBV15 with TRBJ2-4, with 9 bases that match TRBD1. The CDR3 is made up of 16 amino acids. Germline V CDR1 and CDR2: LNHNV, YYDKDF (reference sequence). Trimming cost V 1 base and J 6 bases; bases outside gene matches: 7. In DNA, the CDR3 is TGTGCCACCAGCAGAGCAGGGACAGGGAGATTAAACATTCAGTACTTC. This codes for CATSRAGTGRLNIQYF.

This clonotype was detected ten times or more. This sequence joins TRBV27 and TRBJ2-7; TRBD1 might be the D (5 bases). The V gene's germline CDR1 is MNHEY and CDR2 SMNVEV (reference sequence). The CDR3 sequence is 16 residues long. Trimming shortened V by 2 bases and J by 1 base, and 15 bases separated the two germline ends. The CDR3 sequence is CASSLGAGFKSYEQYF. The CDR3 DNA reads as TGTGCCAGCAGTTTAGGAGCAGGGTTTAAGTCCTACGAGCAGTACTTC.

This clonotype was counted between two and nine times. The chain is built from TRBV3-1 and TRBJ2-5, with 10 bases matching TRBD1. CDR1 is LGHDT, CDR2 YNNKEL, per germline (reference sequence). The V segment lost 0 bases and the J segment 0 bases; nucleotides outside the gene matches: 4. The CDR3 spans 17 residues. CDR3 bases: TGTGCCAGCAGCCAAGATTGGACAGGGGGAAACCAAGAGACCCAGTACTTC. Amino acids: CASSQDWTGGNQETQYF.

This clonotype was seen ten or more times. V and J are TRBV27 and TRBJ2-7; either TRBD1 or TRBD2 may fit D (5 bases each). The V gene lost 3 bases and the J gene lost 0 bases, with 12 bases spanning the gap. Germline values: CDR1 MNHEY, CDR2 SMNVEV (reference sequence). CDR3 length: 15 amino acids. CDR3 nucleotides: TGTGCCAGCAGTTTTCTCGGGACGCCCTCCTACGAGCAGTACTTC. The encoded protein is CASSFLGTPSYEQYF.

The chain couples TRBV11-2 to TRBJ1-3, with D possibly TRBD1 on 6 matching bases. V lost 4 bases and J 2 bases, leaving 18 bases between the germline ends. CDR1 is SGHAT, CDR2 FQNNGV, per germline. The CDR3 runs 17 residues. This CDR3 is CASSSYSTGSAGNTIYF. The CDR3, as DNA: TGTGCCAGCAGCTCCTATTCAACAGGGTCGGCTGGAAACACCATATATTTT.